The next 10 T cell receptor beta chains were all read from a single sample in a study of blood T cell repertoires in COVID-19 (dated by TCRdb to the early 2020s). Libraries were made using the immunoSEQ multiplex PCR assay. The table was pulled from immuneACCESS by TCRdb, which kept in-frame rearrangements only. Such tables lose some clones; where checked, under half of the loss comes from unresolved V genes, and the rest has no known cause. The sample table lists approximately 250,000 clones, almost 85% of them with a count of one. The leading ten clones occupy approximately 16% of the sample. Sequencing input: PBMCs or T cells enriched from blood (not recorded which). The receptors derive from a man aged 35 to 55 who had recovered from COVID-19.

This clone came up once. The chain uses TRBV5-1 and TRBJ2-5; TRBD1 is a possible D gene (5 bases). The length of the CDR3 is 16 residues. Trimming shortened V by 0 bases and J by 2 bases, and 14 bases separated the two germline ends. Per the germline V gene, CDR1 is SGHRS and CDR2 is YFSETQ. The CDR3 spells CASSLGGGPGQETQYF. The DNA for the CDR3 is TGCGCCAGCAGCTTGGGAGGCGGCCCAGGGCAAGAGACCCAGTACTTC.

This clone showed up many times. V gene TRBV28 combines with J gene TRBJ2-7, with TRBD1 as a possible D gene (5 bases). This CDR3 contains 13 residues. Germline lookup yields CDR1 MDHEN and CDR2 SYDVKM. The germline V and J ends were trimmed by 2 bases and 3 bases, with 8 bases remaining between them. This CDR3 is CASSLVQGYEQYF. The CDR3 nucleotides read TGTGCCAGCAGTTTAGTGCAGGGCTACGAGCAGTACTTC.

The chain employs TRBV2 and TRBJ1-5, with TRBD1 matching over 10 bases. Germline lookup yields CDR1 SNHLY and CDR2 FYNNEI. Trimming at V came to 7 bases and at J to 2 bases, leaving 2 bases not matched to a gene. The CDR3 extends over 14 amino acids. The CDR3 DNA reads TGTGCCAGCACAGGGACAGGGGGCAATCAGCCCCAGCATTTT. Translated, it gives CASTGTGGNQPQHF. Based on the CDR3 plus reference TRBV2 and TRBJ1-5, the full variable domain is EPEVTQTPSHQVTQMGQEVILRCVPISNHLYFYWYRQILGQKVEFLVSFYNNEISEKSEIFDDQFSVERPDGSNFTLKIRSTKLEDSAMYFCASTGTGGNQPQHFGDGTRLSIL.

This sequence joins TRBV7-3 and TRBJ2-3; 11 nucleotides agree with TRBD2. This CDR3 has 14 residues. Germline CDR1 and CDR2: SGHTA and FQGTGA. V gave up 5 bases and J gave up 5 bases; unmatched junction bases: 3. CDR3 loop: CASSDGLAGDTQYF. In nucleotides, the CDR3 is TGTGCCAGCAGCGACGGACTAGCGGGAGATACGCAGTATTTT. The full variable domain, in which reference TRBV7-3 and TRBJ2-3 provide the parts outside the CDR3, is GAGVSQTPSNKVTEKGKYVELRCDPISGHTALYWYRQSLGQGPEFLIYFQGTGAADDSGLPNDRFFAVRPEGSVSTLKIQRTERGDSAVYLCASSDGLAGDTQYFGPGTRLTVL.

V usage is TRBV29-1 and J usage is TRBJ1-1; 9 bases align to TRBD1. Germline CDR1 SQVTM, CDR2 ANQGSEA. This CDR3 has 12 amino acids. V shed 7 bases and J 5 bases; nucleotides not matched to a gene: 5. CDR3 coding DNA: TGCAGCGGGGACAGGGCTGGGACTGAAGCTTTCTTT. Its translation is CSGDRAGTEAFF.

This sequence joins TRBV24-1 and TRBJ1-5; 10 nucleotides agree with TRBD1. From germline, CDR1 is KGHDR and CDR2 SFDVKD. The CDR3 sequence is 17 residues long. The V and J ends lost 4 bases and 5 bases, in that order; junction bases with no gene match: 10. The CDR3 DNA sequence: TGTGCCACCAGTGACACACAGACAGGGGGCGAGGATCAGCCCCAGCATTTT. It codes for CATSDTQTGGEDQPQHF.

This clone was observed a handful of times. CDR3 protein: CAVAGGTGELFF. The DNA for the CDR3 is TGTGCCGTCGCGGGGGGCACCGGGGAGCTGTTTTTT. This chain joins TRBV28 and TRBJ2-2; 8 bases line up with TRBD2. Germline values: CDR1 MDHEN, CDR2 SYDVKM. The CDR3 is 12 amino acids. The J segment lost 4 bases and the V segment lost 11 bases, leaving 3 bases of the junction unmatched. The full variable domain, completed using reference TRBV28 and TRBJ2-2, is DVKVTQSSRYLVKRTGEKVFLECVQDMDHENMFWYRQDPGLGLRLIYFSYDVKMKEKGDIPEGYSVSREKKERFSLILESASTNQTSMYLCAVAGGTGELFFGEGSRLTVL.

The table lists this clone with a few counts. V is TRBV19 and J is TRBJ2-5; 8 nucleotides line up with TRBD2. Per the germline V gene, CDR1 is LNHDA and CDR2 is SQIVND (reference sequence). The CDR3 covers 14 residues. Trimming at V came to 5 bases and at J to 5 bases, leaving 7 bases not matched to a gene. CDR3: CASSLPGGGETQYF. Here the CDR3 DNA reads TGTGCCAGTAGTCTCCCGGGAGGGGGGGAGACCCAGTACTTC. The variable domain in full, with the rest retrieved from reference TRBV19 and TRBJ2-5, is DGGITQSPKYLFRKEGQNVTLSCEQNLNHDAMYWYRQDPGQGLRLIYYSQIVNDFQKGDIAEGYSVSREKKESFPLTVTSAQKNPTAFYLCASSLPGGGETQYFGPGTRLLVL.

The gene calls are TRBV18 and TRBJ2-1; 13 bases line up with TRBD2. Germline CDR1 reads KGHSH; CDR2 reads LQKENI. The V gene end was trimmed by 3 bases and the J gene end by 7 bases; junction bases not matched to a gene: 6. The CDR3 is made up of 16 amino acids. Here the CDR3 reads CASSPPGLAGRNEQFF. DNA of the CDR3: TGTGCCAGCTCACCCCCGGGACTAGCGGGAAGGAATGAGCAGTTCTTC.

Here the CDR3 DNA reads TGTGCCAGTAGCCAATCATACGGGTATACGCAGTATTTT. Translated: CASSQSYGYTQYF. This chain uses TRBV19 with TRBJ2-3; D gene unclear. Trimming left V 6 bases short and J 7 bases short, with 14 bases between. The CDR3 runs 13 residues. Germline V gives CDR1 LNHDA, CDR2 SQIVND (reference sequence).